This TCR beta chain was recovered during a study of T cells in Graves' hyperthyroidism and ophthalmopathy. Authors of the study amplified TCR beta CDR3 regions from RNA transcripts. First-round RT-PCR targeting the TCR CDR3 was performed with the HTBI primer set. TCRdb ran MiXCR on the multiplex PCR reads and lists one entry per CDR3 protein. This table has 480,000 or so distinct CDR3 sequences, around 43% appearing once. The CDR3 has 14 amino acids. With 8 bases removed from V and 0 bases from J, the gap between germline ends came to 11 bases. CDR1 and CDR2 from the germline V gene are LNHNV and YYDKDF (reference sequence).

This chain uses TRBV15 with TRBJ1-3; D unclear. Sample: peripheral blood or thyroid tissue (not recorded which). This sequence was found in an adult woman with Graves' disease, either hyperthyroidism or ophthalmopathy (not recorded which). Here the CDR3 DNA reads TGTGCCACCCTATTTTCGGTCTCTGGAAACACCATATATTTT. Protein product: CATLFSVSGNTIYF.